Detailed here is one T cell receptor beta chain. Its antigen is unidentified. This specimen belongs to a study of cytomegalovirus exposure and HLA in healthy donors. Study-level findings and limits: Specificity for CMV antigens was confirmed in vitro for three of the CMV-associated chains.

CDR1 GTSNPN and CDR2 SVGIG come from the germline V gene (reference sequence). This CDR3 is built from 15 residues. Deletions cut 5 bases from V and 3 bases from J, with 20 bases between. The PCR contained 60 Vbeta and 13 Jbeta primers. The assay was immunoSEQ multiplex PCR, and TCRdb's table has in-frame clones only and misses some. The table records some 120,000 clones, around 80% of them present only once. The sequencing sample was made of PBMCs. The receptor was derived from a man younger than 40 in good health and CMV-seropositive. The genes are TRBV30 and TRBJ2-7; D perhaps matches TRBD2 (6 bases). The CDR3 sequence is CAWQPAGTVNYEQYF. The CDR3 DNA follows: TGTGCCTGGCAGCCCGCGGGGACCGTAAACTACGAGCAGTACTTC.